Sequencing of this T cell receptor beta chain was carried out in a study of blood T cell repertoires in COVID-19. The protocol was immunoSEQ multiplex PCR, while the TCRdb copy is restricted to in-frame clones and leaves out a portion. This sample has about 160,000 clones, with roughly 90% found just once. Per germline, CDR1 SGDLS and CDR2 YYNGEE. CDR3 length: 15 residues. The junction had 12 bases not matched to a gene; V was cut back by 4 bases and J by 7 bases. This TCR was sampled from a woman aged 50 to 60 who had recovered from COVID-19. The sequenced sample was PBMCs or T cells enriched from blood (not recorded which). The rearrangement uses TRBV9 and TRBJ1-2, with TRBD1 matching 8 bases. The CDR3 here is CASSSITGGVGGYTF. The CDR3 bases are TGTGCCAGCAGCTCTATCACAGGGGGGGTAGGTGGCTACACCTTC.